This paragraph reports one T cell receptor (beta chain). TCRdb's table, derived via immunoSEQ multiplex PCR, lists solely in-frame clones and lacks some. The table shows 68,000 or so clones, with approximately 80% occurring only once. These data are taken from a study of OX40 agonist ivuxolimab in advanced cancers. The CDR3 covers 20 residues. V lost 4 bases to trimming and J lost 3 bases; unmatched junction nucleotides: 18. CDR1 and CDR2 from the germline V gene are SSHAT and FNYEAQ (reference sequence). The rearrangement uses TRBV7-7 and TRBJ1-6; 7 bases match TRBD1. This sequence originates from an adult with an advanced solid tumor such as melanoma, head and neck, liver or kidney cancer. Sequencing was performed on CD4+ or CD8+ T cells sorted from blood, taken in a trial of the OX40 agonist ivuxolimab. The CDR3 coding sequence is TGTGCCAGCAGCTCACTCAATGAAGCAGGGGGGGGGCACTATAATTCACCCCTCCACTTT. Translating it yields CASSSLNEAGGGHYNSPLHF.